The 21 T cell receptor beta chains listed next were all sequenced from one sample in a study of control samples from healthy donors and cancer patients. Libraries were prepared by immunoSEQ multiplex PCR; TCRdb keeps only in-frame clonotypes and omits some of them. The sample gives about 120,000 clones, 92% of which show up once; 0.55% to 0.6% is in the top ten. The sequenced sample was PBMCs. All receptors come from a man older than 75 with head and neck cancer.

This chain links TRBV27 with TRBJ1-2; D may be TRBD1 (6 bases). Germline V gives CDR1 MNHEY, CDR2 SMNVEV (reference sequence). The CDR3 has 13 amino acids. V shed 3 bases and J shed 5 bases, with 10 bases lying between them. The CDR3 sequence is CASSLRGGYGYTF. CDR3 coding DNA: TGTGCCAGCAGTTTGAGGGGGGGTTATGGCTACACCTTC.

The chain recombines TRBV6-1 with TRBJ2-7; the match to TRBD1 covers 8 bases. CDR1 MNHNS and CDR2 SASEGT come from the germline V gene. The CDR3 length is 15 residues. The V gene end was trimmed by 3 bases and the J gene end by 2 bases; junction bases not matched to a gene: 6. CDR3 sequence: CASSDRDRRTYEQYF. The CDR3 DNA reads TGTGCCAGCAGTGACCGGGACAGGAGAACCTACGAGCAGTACTTC.

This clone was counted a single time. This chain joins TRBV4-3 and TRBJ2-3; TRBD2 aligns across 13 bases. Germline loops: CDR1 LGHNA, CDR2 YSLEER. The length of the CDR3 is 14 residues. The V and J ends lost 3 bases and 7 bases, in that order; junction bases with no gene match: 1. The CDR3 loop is CASSQGLAGNTQYF. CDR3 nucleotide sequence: TGCGCCAGCAGCCAGGGACTAGCGGGAAATACGCAGTATTTT.

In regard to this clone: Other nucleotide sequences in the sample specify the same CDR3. The DNA for the CDR3 is TGTGCCAGCAGCCAGGCGTTAGATACGCAGTATTTT. As protein: CASSQALDTQYF. The chain combines TRBV12-3 or TRBV12-4 with TRBJ2-3; D remains ambiguous. The V and J ends lost 6 bases and 5 bases respectively, with 9 bases between them. There are 12 residues in the CDR3.

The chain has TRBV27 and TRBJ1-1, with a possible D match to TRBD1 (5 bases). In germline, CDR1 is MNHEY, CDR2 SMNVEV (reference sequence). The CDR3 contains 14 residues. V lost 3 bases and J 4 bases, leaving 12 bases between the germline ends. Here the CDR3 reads CASSLQGLFTEAFF. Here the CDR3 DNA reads TGTGCCAGCAGTTTGCAGGGTTTGTTCACTGAAGCTTTCTTT.

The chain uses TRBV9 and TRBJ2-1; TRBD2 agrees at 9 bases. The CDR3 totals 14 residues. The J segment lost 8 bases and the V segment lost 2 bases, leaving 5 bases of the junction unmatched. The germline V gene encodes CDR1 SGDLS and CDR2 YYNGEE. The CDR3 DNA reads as TGTGCCAGCAGCGTTATTAGCGGGAGCGATGAGCAGTTCTTC. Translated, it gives CASSVISGSDEQFF.

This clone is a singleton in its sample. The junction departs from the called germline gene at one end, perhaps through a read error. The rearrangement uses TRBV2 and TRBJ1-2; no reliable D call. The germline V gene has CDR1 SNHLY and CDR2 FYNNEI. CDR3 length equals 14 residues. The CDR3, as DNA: TGTGCCAGCAGTGAAGGGTGGGCAGGAACTACCTCTTATTTC. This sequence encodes CASSEGWAGTTSYF.

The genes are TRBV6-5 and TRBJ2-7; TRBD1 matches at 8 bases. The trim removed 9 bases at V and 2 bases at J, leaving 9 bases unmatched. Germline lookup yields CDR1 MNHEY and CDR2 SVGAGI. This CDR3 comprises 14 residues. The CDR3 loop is CASERGQATYEQYF. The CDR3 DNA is TGTGCCAGTGAACGGGGACAGGCGACCTACGAGCAGTACTTC.

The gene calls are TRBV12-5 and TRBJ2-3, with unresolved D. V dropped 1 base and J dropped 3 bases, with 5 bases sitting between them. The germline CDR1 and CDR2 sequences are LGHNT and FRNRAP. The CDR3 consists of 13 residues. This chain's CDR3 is CASGLGGTDTQYF. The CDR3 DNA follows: TGTGCTAGTGGTTTGGGGGGAACAGATACGCAGTATTTT.

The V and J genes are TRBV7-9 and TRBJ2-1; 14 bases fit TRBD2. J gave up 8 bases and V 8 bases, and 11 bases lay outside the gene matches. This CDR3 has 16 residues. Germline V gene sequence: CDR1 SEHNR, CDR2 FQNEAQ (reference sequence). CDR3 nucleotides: TGTGCCAGCCAAGACGGGACTAGCGGGAGTTTAGATGAGCAGTTCTTC. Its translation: CASQDGTSGSLDEQFF.

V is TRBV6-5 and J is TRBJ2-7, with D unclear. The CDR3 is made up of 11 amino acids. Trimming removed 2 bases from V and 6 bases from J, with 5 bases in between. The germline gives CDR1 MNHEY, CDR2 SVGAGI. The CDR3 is CASSYGSEQYF. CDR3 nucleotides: TGTGCCAGCAGTTACGGTAGCGAGCAGTACTTC.

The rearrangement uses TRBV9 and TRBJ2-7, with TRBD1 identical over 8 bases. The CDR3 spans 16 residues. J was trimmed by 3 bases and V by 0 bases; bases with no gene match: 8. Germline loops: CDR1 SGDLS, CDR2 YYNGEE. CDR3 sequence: CASSVGTGLGDYEQYF. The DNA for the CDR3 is TGTGCCAGCAGCGTAGGGACAGGGCTTGGAGACTACGAGCAGTACTTC.

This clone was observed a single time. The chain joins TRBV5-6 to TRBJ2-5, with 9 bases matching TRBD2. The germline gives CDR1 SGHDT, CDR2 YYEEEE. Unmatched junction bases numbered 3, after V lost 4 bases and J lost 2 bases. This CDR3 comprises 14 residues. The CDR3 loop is CASSAGGLQETQYF. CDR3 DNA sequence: TGTGCCAGCAGCGCGGGGGGGCTGCAAGAGACCCAGTACTTC.

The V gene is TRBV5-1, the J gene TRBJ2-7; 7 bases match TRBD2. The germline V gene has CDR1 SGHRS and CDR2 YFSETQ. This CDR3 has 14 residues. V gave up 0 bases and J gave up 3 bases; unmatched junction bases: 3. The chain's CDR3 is CASSLEGGGYEQYF. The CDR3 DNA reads TGCGCCAGCAGCTTGGAAGGCGGGGGCTACGAGCAGTACTTC.

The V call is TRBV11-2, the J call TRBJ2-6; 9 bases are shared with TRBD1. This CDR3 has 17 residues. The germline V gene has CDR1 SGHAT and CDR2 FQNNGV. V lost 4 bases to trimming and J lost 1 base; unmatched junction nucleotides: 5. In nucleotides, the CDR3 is TGTGCCAGCAGCTCCCTCGGGACAGGGTCTGGGGCCAACGTCCTGACTTTC. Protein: CASSSLGTGSGANVLTF.

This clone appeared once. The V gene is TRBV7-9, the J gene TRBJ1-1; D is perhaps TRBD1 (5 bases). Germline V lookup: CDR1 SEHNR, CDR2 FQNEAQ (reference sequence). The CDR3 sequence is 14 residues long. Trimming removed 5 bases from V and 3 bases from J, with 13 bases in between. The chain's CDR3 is CASSVRQTYTEAFF. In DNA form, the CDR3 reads TGTGCCAGCAGCGTTCGACAGACTTACACTGAAGCTTTCTTT.

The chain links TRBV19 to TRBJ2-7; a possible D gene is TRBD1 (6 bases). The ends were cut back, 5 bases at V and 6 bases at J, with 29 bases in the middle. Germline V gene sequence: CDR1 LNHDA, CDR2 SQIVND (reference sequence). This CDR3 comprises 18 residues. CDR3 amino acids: CASSPYHRVSLGLVEQYF. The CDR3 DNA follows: TGTGCCAGTAGTCCCTACCACAGGGTCTCGTTGGGTTTGGTCGAGCAGTACTTC.

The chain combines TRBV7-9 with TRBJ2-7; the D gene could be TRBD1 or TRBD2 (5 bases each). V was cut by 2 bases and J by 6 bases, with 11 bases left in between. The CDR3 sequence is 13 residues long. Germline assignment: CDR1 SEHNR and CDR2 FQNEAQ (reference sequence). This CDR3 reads CASSLTGPSEQYF. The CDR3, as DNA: TGTGCCAGCAGCTTAACGGGGCCTTCCGAGCAGTACTTC.

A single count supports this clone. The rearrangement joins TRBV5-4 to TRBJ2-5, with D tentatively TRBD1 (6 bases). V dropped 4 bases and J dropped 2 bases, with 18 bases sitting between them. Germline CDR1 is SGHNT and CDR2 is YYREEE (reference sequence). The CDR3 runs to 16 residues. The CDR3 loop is CASSAAPTGVQETQYF. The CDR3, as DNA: TGTGCCAGCAGCGCCGCTCCGACAGGTGTACAAGAGACCCAGTACTTC.

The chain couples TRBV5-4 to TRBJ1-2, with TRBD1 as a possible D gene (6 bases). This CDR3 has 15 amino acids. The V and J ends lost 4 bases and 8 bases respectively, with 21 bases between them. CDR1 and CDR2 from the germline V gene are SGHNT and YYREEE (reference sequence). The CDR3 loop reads CASSLRGGAGGGYTF. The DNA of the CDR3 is TGTGCCAGCAGCCTTCGGGGGGGGGCCGGGGGAGGCTACACCTTC.

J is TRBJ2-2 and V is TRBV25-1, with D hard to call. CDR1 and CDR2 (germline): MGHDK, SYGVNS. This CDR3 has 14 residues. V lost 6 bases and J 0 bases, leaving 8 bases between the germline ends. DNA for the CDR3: TGTGCCAGCAGGGGTAAACCGAACACCGGGGAGCTGTTTTTT. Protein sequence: CASRGKPNTGELFF.